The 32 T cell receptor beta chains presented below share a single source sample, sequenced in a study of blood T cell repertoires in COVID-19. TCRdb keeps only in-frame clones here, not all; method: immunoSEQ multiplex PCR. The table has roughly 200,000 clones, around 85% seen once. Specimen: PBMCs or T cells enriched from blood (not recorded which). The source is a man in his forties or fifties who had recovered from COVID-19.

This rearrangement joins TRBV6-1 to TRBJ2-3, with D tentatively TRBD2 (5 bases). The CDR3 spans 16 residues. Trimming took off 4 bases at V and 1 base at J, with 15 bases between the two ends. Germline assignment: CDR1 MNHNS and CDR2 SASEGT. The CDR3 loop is CASSAGSSTRTDTQYF. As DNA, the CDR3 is TGTGCCAGCAGTGCGGGATCCTCTACTCGCACAGATACGCAGTATTTT.

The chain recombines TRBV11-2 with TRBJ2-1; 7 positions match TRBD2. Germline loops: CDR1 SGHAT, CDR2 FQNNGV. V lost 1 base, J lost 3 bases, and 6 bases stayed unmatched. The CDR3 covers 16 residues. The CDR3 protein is CASSLGLAAVYNEQFF. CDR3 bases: TGTGCCAGCAGCTTAGGGCTAGCGGCCGTCTACAATGAGCAGTTCTTC.

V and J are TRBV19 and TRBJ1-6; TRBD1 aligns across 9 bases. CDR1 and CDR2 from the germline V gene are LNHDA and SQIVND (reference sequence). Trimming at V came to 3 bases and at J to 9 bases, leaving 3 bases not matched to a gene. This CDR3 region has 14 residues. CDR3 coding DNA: TGTGCCAGTAGTATCGGGACAGGGAGTTCACCCCTCCACTTT. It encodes CASSIGTGSSPLHF.

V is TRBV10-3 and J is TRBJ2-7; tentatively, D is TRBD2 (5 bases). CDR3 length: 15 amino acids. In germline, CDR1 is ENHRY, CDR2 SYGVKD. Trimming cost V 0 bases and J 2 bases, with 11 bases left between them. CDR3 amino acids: CAISESVAQTYEQYF. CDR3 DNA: TGTGCCATCAGTGAGTCGGTAGCGCAAACCTACGAGCAGTACTTC.

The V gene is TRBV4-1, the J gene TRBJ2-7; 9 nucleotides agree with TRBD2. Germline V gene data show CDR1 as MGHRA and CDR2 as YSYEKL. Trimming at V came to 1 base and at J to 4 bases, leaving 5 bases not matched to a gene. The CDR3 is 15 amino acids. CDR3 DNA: TGCGCCAGCAGCCAAGCGGCTAGCGGGAATTACGAGCAGTACTTC. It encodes CASSQAASGNYEQYF.

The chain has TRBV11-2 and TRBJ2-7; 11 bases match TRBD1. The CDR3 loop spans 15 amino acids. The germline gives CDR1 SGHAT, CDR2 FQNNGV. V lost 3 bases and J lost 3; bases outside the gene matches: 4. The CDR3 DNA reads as TGTGCCAGCAGCTTGGGACAGGGGGACCGCTACGAGCAGTACTTC. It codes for CASSLGQGDRYEQYF.

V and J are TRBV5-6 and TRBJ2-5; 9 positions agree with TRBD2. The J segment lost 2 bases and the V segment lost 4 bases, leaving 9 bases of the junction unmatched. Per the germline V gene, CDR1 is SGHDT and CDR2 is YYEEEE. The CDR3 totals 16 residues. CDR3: CASSGAGGIPQETQYF. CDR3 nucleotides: TGTGCCAGCAGCGGAGCGGGAGGAATACCACAAGAGACCCAGTACTTC. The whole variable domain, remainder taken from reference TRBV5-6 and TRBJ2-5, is DAGVTQSPTHLIKTRGQQVTLRCSPKSGHDTVSWYQQALGQGPQFIFQYYEEEERQRGNFPDRFSGHQFPNYSSELNVNALLLGDSALYLCASSGAGGIPQETQYFGPGTRLLVL.

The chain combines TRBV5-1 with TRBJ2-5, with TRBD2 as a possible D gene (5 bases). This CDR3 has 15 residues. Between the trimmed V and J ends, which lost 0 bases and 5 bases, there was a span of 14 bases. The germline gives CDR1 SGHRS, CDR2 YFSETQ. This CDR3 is CASSLGRGSAETQYF. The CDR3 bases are TGCGCCAGCAGCTTGGGTCGGGGTTCGGCCGAGACCCAGTACTTC. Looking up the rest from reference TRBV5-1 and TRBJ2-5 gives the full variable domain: KAGVTQTPRYLIKTRGQQVTLSCSPISGHRSVSWYQQTPGQGLQFLFEYFSETQRNKGNFPGRFSGRQFSNSRSEMNVSTLELGDSALYLCASSLGRGSAETQYFGPGTRLLVL.

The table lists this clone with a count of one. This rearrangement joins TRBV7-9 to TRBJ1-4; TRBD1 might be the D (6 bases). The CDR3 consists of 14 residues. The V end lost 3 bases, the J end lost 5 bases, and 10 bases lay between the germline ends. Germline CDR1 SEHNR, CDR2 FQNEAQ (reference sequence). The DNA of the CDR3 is TGTGCCAGCAGCTTGGACAGCTCCAATGAAAAACTGTTTTTT. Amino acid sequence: CASSLDSSNEKLFF.

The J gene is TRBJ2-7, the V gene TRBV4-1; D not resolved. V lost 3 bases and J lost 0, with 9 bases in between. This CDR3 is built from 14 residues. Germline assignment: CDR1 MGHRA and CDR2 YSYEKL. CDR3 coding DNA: TGCGCCAGCAGCCAGAAAGCGAGCTCCTACGAGCAGTACTTC. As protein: CASSQKASSYEQYF.

The CDR3 DNA reads TGTGCCATCTCTCTGGGGACAGGGGGATCCGGGGAGCTGTTTTTT. This sequence encodes CAISLGTGGSGELFF. The genes are TRBV10-3 and TRBJ2-2, with 11 bases identical to TRBD1. Germline CDR1 reads ENHRY; CDR2 reads SYGVKD. V shed 8 bases and J 6 bases; nucleotides not matched to a gene: 8. The CDR3 is 15 amino acids.

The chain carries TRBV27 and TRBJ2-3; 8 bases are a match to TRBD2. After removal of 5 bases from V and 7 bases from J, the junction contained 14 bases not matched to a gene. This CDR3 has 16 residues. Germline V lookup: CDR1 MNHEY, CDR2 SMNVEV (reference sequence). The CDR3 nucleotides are TGTGCCAGCAGTAACTATACCGGGACTAGAATGTATACGCAGTATTTT. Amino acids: CASSNYTGTRMYTQYF.

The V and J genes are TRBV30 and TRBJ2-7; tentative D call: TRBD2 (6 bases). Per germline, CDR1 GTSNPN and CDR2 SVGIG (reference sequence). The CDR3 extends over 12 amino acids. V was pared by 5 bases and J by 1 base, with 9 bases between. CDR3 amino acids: CAWQEGSYEQYF. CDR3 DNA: TGTGCCTGGCAGGAGGGATCCTACGAGCAGTACTTC. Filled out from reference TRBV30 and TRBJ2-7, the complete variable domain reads SQTIHQWPATLVQPVGSPLSLECTVEGTSNPNLYWYRQAAGRGLQLLFYSVGIGQISSEVPQNLSASRPQDRQFILSSKKLLLSDSGFYLCAWQEGSYEQYFGPGTRLTVT.

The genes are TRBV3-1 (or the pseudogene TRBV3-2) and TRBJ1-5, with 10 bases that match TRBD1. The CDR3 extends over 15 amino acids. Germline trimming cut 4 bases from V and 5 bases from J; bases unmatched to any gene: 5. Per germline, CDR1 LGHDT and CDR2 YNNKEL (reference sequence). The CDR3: CASSLGTGVHQPQHF. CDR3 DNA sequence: TGTGCCAGCAGCCTAGGGACAGGGGTTCATCAGCCCCAGCATTTT.

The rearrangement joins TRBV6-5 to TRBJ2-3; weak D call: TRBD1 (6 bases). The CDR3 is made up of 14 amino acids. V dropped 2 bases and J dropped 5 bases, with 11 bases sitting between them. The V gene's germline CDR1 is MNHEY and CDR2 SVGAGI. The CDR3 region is CASSYRRGIDTQYF. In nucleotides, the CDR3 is TGTGCCAGCAGTTACCGCAGGGGTATAGATACGCAGTATTTT.

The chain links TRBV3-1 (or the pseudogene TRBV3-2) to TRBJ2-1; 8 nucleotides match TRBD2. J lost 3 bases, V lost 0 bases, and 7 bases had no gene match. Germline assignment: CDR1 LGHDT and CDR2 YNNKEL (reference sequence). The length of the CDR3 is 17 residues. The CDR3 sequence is CASSQDLGSGGYNEQFF. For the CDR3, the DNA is TGTGCCAGCAGCCAAGATCTTGGGAGCGGGGGCTACAATGAGCAGTTCTTC.

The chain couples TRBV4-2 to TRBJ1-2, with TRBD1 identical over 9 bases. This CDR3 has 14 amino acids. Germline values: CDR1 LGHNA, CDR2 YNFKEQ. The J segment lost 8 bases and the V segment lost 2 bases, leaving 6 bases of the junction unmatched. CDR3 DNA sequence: TGTGCCAGCAGCCAACCGGACAGGGGTGGAGGCTACACCTTC. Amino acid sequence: CASSQPDRGGGYTF.

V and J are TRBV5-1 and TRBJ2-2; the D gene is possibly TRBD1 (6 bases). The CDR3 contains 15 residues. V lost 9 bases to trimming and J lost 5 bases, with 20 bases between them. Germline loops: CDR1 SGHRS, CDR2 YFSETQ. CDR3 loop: CATAAGTLGTGELFF. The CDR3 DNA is TGCGCCACCGCCGCCGGGACATTGGGTACCGGGGAGCTGTTTTTT.

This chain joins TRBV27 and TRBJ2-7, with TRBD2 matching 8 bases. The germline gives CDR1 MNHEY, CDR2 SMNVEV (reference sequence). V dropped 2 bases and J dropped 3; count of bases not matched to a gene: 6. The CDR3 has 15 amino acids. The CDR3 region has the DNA TGTGCCAGCAGTTTAGTTAGCGGGGCATTCTACGAGCAGTACTTC. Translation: CASSLVSGAFYEQYF.

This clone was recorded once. The CDR3 loop reads CASSRGTSGQPQHF. CDR3 nucleotides: TGTGCCAGCAGCCGAGGGACAAGTGGTCAGCCCCAGCATTTT. The chain combines TRBV7-9 with TRBJ1-5, with D possibly matching TRBD1 (6 bases). The germline V gene encodes CDR1 SEHNR and CDR2 FQNEAQ (reference sequence). The CDR3 runs to 14 residues. The V end was cut by 5 bases, the J end by 6 bases, with 14 bases between. The whole variable domain, filled in from reference TRBV7-9 and TRBJ1-5, reads DTGVSQNPRHKITKRGQNVTFRCDPISEHNRLYWYRQTLGQGPEFLTYFQNEAQLEKSRLLSDRFSAERPKGSFSTLEIQRTEQGDSAMYLCASSRGTSGQPQHFGDGTRLSIL.

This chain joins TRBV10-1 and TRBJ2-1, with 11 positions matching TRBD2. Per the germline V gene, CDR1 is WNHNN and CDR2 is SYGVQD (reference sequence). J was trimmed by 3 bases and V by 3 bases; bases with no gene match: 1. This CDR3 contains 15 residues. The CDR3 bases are TGCGCCAGCAGTGACGGGACTAGCGGCTACAATGAGCAGTTCTTC. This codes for CASSDGTSGYNEQFF.

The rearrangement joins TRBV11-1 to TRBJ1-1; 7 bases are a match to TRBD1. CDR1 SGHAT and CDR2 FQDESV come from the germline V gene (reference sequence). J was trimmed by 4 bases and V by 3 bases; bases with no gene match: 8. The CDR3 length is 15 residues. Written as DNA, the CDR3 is TGTGCCAGCAGCTTGCGACAGGGAGAGGTCACTGAAGCTTTCTTT. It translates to CASSLRQGEVTEAFF.

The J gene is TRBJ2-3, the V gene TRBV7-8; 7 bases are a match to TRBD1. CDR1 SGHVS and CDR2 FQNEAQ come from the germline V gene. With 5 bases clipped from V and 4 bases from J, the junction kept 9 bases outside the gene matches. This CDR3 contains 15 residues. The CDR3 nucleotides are TGTGCCAGCAGCACGCCCGACAGGGTCGCAGATACGCAGTATTTT. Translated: CASSTPDRVADTQYF.

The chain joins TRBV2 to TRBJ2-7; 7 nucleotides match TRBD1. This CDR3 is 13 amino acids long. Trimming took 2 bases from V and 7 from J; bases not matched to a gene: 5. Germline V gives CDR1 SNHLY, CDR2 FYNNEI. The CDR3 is CASSEFRGREQYF. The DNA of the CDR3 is TGTGCCAGCAGTGAATTTAGGGGGCGAGAGCAGTACTTC.

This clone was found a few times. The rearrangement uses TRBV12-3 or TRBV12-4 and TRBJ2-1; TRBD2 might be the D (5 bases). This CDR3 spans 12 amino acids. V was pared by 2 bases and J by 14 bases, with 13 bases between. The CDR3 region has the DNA TGTGCCAGCAGTTTATTATCGGGGTTCGAGTTCTTC. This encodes CASSLLSGFEFF.

For the CDR3, the DNA is TGTGCCAGCAGACCCATACAGGGCTCCTACGAGCAGTACTTC. Amino acids: CASRPIQGSYEQYF. This sequence joins TRBV11-2 and TRBJ2-7; perhaps TRBD1 as D (6 bases). V lost 6 bases and J lost 0, with 12 bases in between. This CDR3 has 14 amino acids. Germline V CDR1 and CDR2: SGHAT, FQNNGV.

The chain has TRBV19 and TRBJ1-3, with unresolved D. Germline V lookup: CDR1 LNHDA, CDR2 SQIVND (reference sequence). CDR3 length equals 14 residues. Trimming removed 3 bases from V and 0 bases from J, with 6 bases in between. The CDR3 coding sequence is TGTGCCAGTAGTATGTGGAGCTCTGGAAACACCATATATTTT. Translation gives CASSMWSSGNTIYF.

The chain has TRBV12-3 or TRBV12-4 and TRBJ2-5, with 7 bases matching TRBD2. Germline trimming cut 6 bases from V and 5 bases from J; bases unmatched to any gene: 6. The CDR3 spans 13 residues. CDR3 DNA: TGTGCCAGCAGCTCCGGGACTAAGGAGACCCAGTACTTC. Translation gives CASSSGTKETQYF.

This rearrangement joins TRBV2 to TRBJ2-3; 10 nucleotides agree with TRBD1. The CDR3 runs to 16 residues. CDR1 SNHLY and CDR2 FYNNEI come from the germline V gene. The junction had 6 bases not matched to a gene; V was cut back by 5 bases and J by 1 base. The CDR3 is CASSIGGTGGTDTQYF. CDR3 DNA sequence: TGTGCCAGCAGTATAGGAGGGACAGGGGGCACAGATACGCAGTATTTT.

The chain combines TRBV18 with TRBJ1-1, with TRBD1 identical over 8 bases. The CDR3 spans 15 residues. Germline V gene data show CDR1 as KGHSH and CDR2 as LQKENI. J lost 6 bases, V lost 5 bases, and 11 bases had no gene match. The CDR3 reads CASSDTRGRYSEAFF. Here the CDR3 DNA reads TGTGCCAGCTCAGATACCAGGGGGCGTTACTCTGAAGCTTTCTTT.

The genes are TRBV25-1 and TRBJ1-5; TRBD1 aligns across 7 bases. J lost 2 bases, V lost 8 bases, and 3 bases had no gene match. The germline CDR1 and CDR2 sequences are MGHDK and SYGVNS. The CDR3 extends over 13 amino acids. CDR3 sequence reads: CASRDSGNQPQHF. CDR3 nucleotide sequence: TGTGCCAGCCGGGACAGCGGCAATCAGCCCCAGCATTTT.

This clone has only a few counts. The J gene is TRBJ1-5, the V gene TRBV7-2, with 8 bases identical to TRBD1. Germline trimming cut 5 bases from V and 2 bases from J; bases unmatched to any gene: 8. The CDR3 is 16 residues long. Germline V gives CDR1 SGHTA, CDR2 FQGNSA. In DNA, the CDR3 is TGTGCCAGCAGCCTACGGACAGGGATAGGCAATCAGCCCCAGCATTTT. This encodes CASSLRTGIGNQPQHF.